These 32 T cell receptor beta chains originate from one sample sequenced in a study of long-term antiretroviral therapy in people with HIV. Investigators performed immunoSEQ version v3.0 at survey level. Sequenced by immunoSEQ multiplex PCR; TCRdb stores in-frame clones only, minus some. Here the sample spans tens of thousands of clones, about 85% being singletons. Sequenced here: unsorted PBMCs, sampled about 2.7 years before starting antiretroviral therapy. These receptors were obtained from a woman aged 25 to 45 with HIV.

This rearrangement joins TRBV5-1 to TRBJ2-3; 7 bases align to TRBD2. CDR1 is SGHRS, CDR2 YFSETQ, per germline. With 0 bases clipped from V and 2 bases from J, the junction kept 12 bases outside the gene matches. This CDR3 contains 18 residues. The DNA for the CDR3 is TGCGCCAGCAGCTTGGGCTTTACCCCCGGGACTAACACAGATACGCAGTATTTT. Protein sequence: CASSLGFTPGTNTDTQYF.

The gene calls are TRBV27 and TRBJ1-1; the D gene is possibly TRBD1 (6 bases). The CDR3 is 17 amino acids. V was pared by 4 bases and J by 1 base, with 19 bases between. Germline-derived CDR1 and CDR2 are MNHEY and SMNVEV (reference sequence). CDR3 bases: TGTGCCAGCAGTTCACCCAACCCCGGGACAAGGAACACTGAAGCTTTCTTT. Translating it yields CASSSPNPGTRNTEAFF.

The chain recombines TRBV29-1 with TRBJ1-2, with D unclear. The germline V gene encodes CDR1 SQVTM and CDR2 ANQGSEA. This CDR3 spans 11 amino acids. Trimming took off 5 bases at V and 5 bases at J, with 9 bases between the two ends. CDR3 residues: CSVLLGYGYTF. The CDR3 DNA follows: TGCAGCGTTCTCCTTGGGTATGGCTACACCTTC.

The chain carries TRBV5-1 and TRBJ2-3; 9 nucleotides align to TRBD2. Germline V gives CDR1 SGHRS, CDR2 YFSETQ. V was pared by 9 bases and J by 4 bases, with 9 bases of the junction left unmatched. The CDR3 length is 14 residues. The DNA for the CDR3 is TGCGCCACCGCGAAGACTAGCGGCCCAGATACGCAGTATTTT. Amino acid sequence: CATAKTSGPDTQYF.

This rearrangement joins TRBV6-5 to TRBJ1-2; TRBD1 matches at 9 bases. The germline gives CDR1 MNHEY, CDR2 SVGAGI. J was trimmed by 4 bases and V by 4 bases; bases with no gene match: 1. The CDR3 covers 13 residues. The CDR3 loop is CASSLDRGYGYTF. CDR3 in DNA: TGTGCCAGCAGTTTGGACAGGGGCTATGGCTACACCTTC.

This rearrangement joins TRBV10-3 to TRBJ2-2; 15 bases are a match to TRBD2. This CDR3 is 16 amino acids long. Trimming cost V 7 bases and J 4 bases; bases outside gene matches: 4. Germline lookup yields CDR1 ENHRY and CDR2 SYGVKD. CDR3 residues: CAIKGLAGGPTGELFF. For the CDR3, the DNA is TGTGCCATCAAGGGACTAGCGGGGGGCCCCACCGGGGAGCTGTTTTTT.

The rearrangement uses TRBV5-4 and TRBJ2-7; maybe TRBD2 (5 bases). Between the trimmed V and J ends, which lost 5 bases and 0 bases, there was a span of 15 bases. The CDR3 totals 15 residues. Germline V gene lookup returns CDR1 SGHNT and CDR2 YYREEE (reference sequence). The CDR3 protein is CASRLAGALSYEQYF. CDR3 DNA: TGTGCCAGCAGGCTGGCGGGTGCCCTCTCCTACGAGCAGTACTTC.

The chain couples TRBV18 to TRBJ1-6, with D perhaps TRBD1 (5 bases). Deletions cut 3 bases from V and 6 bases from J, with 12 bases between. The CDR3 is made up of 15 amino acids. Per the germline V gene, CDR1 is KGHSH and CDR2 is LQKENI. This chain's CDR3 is CASSPADSVNSPLHF. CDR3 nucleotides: TGTGCCAGCTCACCCGCCGACAGCGTTAATTCACCCCTCCACTTT. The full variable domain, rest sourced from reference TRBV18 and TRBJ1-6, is NAGVMQNPRHLVRRRGQEARLRCSPMKGHSHVYWYRQLPEEGLKFMVYLQKENIIDESGMPKERFSAEFPKEGPSILRIQQVVRGDSAAYFCASSPADSVNSPLHFGNGTRLTVT.

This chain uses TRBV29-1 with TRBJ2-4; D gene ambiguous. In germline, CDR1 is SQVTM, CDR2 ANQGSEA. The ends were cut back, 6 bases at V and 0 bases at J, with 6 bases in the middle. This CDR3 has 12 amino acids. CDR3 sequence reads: CSVRIAKNIQYF. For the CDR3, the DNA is TGCAGCGTCCGAATAGCCAAAAACATTCAGTACTTC.

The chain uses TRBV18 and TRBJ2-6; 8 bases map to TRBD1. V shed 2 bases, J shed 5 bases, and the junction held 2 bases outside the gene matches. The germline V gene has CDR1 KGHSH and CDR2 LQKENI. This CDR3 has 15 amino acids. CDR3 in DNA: TGTGCCAGCTCACCAGGACAGGGACGGGCCAACGTCCTGACTTTC. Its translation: CASSPGQGRANVLTF.

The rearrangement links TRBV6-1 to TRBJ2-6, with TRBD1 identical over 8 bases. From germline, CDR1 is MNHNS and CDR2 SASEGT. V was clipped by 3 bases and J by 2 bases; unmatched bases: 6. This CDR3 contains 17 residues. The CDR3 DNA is TGTGCCAGCAGTGATAGGGCAGGGGGCACTGGGGCCAACGTCCTGACTTTC. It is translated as CASSDRAGGTGANVLTF.

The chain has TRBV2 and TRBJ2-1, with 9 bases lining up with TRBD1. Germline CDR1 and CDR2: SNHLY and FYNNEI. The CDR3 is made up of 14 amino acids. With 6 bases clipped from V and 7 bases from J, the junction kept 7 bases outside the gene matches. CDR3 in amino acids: CASRTQGARNEQFF. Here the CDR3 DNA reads TGTGCCAGCAGAACACAGGGGGCAAGAAATGAGCAGTTCTTC.

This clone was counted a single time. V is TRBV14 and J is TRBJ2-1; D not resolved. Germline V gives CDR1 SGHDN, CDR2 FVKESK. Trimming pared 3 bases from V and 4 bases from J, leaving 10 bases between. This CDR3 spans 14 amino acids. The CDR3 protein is CASSQITAYNEQFF. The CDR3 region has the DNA TGTGCCAGCAGCCAGATAACAGCGTACAATGAGCAGTTCTTC.

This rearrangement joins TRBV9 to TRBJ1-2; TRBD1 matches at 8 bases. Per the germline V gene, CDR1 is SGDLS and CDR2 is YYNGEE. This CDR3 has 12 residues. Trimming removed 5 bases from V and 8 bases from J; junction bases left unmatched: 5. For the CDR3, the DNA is TGTGCCAGCAGGGACAGGGCGAAGGGCTACACCTTC. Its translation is CASRDRAKGYTF.

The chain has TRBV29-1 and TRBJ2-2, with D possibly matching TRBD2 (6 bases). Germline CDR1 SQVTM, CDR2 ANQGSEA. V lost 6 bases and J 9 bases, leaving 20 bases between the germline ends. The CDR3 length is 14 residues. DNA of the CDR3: TGCAGCGTCCCGTGGGGGGAAGAACACCGGGAGCTGTTTTTT. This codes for CSVPWGEEHRELFF.

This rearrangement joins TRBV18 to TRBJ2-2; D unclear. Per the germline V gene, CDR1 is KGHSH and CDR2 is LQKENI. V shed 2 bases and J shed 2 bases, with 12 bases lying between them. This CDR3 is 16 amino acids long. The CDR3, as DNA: TGTGCCAGCTCACCAATTTCAGTTATCAACACCGGGGAGCTGTTTTTT. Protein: CASSPISVINTGELFF.

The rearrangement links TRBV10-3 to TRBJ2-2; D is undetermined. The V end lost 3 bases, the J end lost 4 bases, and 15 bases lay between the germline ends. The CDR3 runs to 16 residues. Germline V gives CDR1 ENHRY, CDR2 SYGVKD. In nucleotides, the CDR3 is TGTGCCATCAGTGACCCCTCGTCGTTGACCACCGGGGAGCTGTTTTTT. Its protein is CAISDPSSLTTGELFF.

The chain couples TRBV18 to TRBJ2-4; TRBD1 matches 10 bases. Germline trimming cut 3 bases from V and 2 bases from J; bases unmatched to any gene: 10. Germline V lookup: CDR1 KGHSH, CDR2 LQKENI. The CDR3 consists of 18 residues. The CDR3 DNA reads TGTGCCAGCTCACCCCGGGACAGGGGAAGCGAGACCAAAAACATTCAGTACTTC. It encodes CASSPRDRGSETKNIQYF.

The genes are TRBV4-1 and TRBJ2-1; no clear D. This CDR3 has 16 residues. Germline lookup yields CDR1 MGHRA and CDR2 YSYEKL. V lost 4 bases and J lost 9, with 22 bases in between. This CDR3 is CASSPAGPSSLSEQFF. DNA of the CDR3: TGCGCCAGCAGCCCGGCTGGGCCCTCATCCCTAAGTGAGCAGTTCTTC.

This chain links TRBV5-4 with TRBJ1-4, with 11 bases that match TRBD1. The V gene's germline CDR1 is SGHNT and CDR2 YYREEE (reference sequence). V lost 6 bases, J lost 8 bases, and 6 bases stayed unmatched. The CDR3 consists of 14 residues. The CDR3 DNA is TGTGCCAGCACCTCAGGGACAGGGGGAGAAAAACTGTTTTTT. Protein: CASTSGTGGEKLFF.

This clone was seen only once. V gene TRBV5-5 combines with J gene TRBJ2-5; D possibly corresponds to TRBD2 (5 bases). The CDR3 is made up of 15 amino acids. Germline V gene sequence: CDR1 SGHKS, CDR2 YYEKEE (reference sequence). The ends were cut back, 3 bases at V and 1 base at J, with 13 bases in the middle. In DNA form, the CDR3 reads TGTGCCAGCAGCTCTGGACTGAAAATCCAAGAGACCCAGTACTTC. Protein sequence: CASSSGLKIQETQYF.

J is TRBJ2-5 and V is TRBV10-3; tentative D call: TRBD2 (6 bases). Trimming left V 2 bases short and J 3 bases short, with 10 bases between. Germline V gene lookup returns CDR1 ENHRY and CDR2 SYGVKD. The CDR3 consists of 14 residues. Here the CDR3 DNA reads TGTGCCATCAGTGAGGGGGACTCGAAAGAGACCCAGTACTTC. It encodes CAISEGDSKETQYF.

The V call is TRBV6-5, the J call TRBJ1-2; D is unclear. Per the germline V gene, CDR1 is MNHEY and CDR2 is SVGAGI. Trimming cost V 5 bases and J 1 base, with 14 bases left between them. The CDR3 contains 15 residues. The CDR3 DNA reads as TGTGCCAGCAGTCCCAGTCCGGCTATTAACTATGGCTACACCTTC. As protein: CASSPSPAINYGYTF.

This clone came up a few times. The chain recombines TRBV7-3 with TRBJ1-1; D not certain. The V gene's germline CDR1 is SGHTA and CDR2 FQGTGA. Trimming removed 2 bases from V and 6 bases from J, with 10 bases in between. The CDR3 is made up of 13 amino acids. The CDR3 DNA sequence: TGTGCCAGCAGCTTATTCTCGTATTCTGAAGCTTTCTTT. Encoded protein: CASSLFSYSEAFF.

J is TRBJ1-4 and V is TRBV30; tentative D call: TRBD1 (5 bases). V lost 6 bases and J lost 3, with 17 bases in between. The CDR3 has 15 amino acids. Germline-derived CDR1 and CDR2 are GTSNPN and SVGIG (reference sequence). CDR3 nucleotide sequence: TGTGCCTGTTCCCCCCCGACAGCTGCTAATGAAAAACTGTTTTTT. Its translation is CACSPPTAANEKLFF.

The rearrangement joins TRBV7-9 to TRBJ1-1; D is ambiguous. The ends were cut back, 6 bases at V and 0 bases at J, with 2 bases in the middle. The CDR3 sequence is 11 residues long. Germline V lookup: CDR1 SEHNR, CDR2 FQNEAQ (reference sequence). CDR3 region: CASRLNTEAFF. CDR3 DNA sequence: TGTGCCAGCAGACTGAACACTGAAGCTTTCTTT.

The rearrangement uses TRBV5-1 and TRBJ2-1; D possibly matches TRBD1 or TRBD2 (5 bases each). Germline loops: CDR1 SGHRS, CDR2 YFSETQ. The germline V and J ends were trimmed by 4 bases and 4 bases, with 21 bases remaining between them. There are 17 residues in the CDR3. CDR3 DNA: TGCGCCAGCAGCCTCCGACGGGACGTCACTCGGTACAATGAGCAGTTCTTC. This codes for CASSLRRDVTRYNEQFF.

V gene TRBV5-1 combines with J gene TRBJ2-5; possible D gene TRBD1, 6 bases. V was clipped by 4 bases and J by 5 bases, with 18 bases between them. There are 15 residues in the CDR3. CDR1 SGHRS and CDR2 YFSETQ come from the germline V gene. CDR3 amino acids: CASSLETGTVETQYF. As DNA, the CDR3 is TGCGCCAGCAGCCTGGAAACAGGGACCGTGGAGACCCAGTACTTC.

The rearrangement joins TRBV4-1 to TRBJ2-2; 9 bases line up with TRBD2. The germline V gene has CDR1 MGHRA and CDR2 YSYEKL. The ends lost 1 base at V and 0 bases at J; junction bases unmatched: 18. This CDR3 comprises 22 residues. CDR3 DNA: TGCGCCAGCAGCCAAGTTGTCCTGGGGACTAGCTATCTTCAGGCGAACACCGGGGAGCTGTTTTTT. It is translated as CASSQVVLGTSYLQANTGELFF.

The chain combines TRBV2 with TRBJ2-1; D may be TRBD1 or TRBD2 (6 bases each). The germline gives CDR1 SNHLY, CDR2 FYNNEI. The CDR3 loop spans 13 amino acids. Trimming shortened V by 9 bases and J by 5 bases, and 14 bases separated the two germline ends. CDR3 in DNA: TGTGCCAGAAGGGGGGCAGGGGACAATGAGCAGTTCTTC. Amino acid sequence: CARRGAGDNEQFF.

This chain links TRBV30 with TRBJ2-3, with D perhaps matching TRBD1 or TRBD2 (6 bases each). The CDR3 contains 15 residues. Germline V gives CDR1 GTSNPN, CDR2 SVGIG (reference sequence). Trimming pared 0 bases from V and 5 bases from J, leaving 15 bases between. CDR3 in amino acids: CAWSVGPGAEDTQYF. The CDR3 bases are TGTGCCTGGAGTGTCGGCCCGGGGGCAGAAGATACGCAGTATTTT.

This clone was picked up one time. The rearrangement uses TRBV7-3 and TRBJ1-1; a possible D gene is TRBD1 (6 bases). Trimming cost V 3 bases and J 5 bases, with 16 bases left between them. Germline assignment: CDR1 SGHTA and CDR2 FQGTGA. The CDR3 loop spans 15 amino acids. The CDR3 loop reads CASSLPSRGGTEAFF. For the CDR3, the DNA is TGTGCCAGCAGCTTGCCGAGTCGAGGGGGAACTGAAGCTTTCTTT. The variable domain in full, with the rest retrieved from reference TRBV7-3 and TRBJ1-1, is GAGVSQTPSNKVTEKGKYVELRCDPISGHTALYWYRQSLGQGPEFLIYFQGTGAADDSGLPNDRFFAVRPEGSVSTLKIQRTERGDSAVYLCASSLPSRGGTEAFFGQGTRLTVV.